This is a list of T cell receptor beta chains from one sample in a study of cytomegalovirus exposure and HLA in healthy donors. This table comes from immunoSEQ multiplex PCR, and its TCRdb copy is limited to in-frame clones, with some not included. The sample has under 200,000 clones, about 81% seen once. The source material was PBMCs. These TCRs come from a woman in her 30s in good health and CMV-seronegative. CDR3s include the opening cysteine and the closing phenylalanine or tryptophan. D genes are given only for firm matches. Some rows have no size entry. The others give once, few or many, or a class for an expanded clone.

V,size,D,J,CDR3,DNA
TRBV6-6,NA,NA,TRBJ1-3,CASSTGPASGNTIYF,TGTGCCAGCAGTACAGGCCCGGCCTCTGGAAACACCATATATTTT
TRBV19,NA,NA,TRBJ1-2,CASQRGRGSVGYTF,TGTGCCAGTCAGAGGGGCAGGGGATCAGTTGGCTACACCTTC
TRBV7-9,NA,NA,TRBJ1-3,CASSPQGGQSSGNTIYF,TGTGCCAGCAGCCCACAGGGTGGGCAGAGCTCTGGAAACACCATATATTTT
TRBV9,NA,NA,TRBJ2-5,CASSVDPRKETQYF,TGTGCCAGCAGCGTAGATCCCAGGAAAGAGACCCAGTACTTC
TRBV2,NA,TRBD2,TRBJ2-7,CASKLGPGLASGEQYF,TGTGCCAGCAAATTGGGACCTGGACTAGCATCGGGTGAGCAGTACTTC
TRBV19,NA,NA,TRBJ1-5,CASSRGGINQPQHF,TGTGCCAGTAGTAGGGGCGGTATCAATCAGCCCCAGCATTTT
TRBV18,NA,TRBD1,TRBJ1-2,CASSPDRVWGYTF,TGTGCCAGCTCCCCGGACAGGGTTTGGGGCTACACCTTC
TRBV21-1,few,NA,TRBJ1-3,CAGSDQNSGNTIYF,TGTGCCGGTTCCGATCAGAACTCTGGAAACACCATATATTTT
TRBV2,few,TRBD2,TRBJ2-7,CASRRGYEQYF,TGTGCCAGCAGGCGGGGGTACGAGCAGTACTTC
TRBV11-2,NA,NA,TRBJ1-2,CASSLDQGIGYTF,TGTGCCAGCAGCTTAGATCAGGGAATTGGCTACACCTTC
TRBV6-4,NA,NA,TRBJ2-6,CASSPGQSSGANVLTF,TGTGCCAGCAGTCCTGGACAGAGCTCTGGGGCCAACGTCCTGACTTTC
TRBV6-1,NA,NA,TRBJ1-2,CASRRQARNYGYTF,TGTGCCAGCAGAAGACAGGCCCGCAACTATGGCTACACCTTC
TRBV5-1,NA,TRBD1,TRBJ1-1,CASSFRDRNTEAFF,TGCGCCAGCAGCTTCAGGGACAGGAACACTGAAGCTTTCTTT
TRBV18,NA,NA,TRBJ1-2,CASSGGGIQLRGYTF,TGTGCCAGCTCAGGTGGGGGGATTCAACTTCGTGGCTACACCTTC
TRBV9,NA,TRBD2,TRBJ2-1,CASSQNLAGVNNEQFF,TGTGCCAGCAGCCAGAACCTAGCGGGAGTGAACAATGAGCAGTTCTTC
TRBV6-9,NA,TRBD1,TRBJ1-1,CASSSLTGNVTEAFF,TGTGCCAGCAGTTCCCTGACAGGGAACGTCACTGAAGCTTTCTTT
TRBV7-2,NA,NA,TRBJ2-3,CASSPAARSDTQYF,TGTGCCAGCAGCCCTGCAGCGCGATCAGATACGCAGTATTTT
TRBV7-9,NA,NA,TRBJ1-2,CASSLEGVTYYGYTF,TGTGCCAGCAGCTTAGAGGGAGTAACTTACTATGGCTACACCTTC
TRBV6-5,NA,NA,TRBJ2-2,CASSRRDTNTGELFF,TGTGCCAGCAGTCGCCGGGACACAAACACCGGGGAGCTGTTTTTT
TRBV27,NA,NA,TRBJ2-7,CASTSSSYEQYF,TGTGCCAGCACGTCCTCCTCCTACGAGCAGTACTTC
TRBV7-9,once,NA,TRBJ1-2,CASSFLRAQRYQGGYTF,TGTGCCAGCAGCTTCCTTCGAGCTCAACGGTACCAGGGGGGCTACACCTTC
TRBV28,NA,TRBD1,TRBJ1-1,CASSSQDRSMNTEAFF,TGTGCCAGCAGTTCCCAGGACAGGTCCATGAACACTGAAGCTTTCTTT
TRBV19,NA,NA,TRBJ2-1,CASSIDLTGYNEQFF,TGTGCCAGTAGTATAGATCTAACAGGGTACAATGAGCAGTTCTTC
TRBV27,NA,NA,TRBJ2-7,CASSLFFGQGNYEQYF,TGTGCCAGCAGTTTATTTTTCGGGCAGGGGAACTACGAGCAGTACTTC
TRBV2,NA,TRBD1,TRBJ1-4,CASSEGTGTEKLFF,TGTGCCAGCAGTGAGGGGACAGGTACTGAAAAACTGTTTTTT
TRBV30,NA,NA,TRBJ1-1,CAWSPGHMNTEAFF,TGTGCCTGGAGTCCGGGACACATGAACACTGAAGCTTTCTTT
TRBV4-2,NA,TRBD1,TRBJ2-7,CASSQAKDRGYEQYF,TGTGCCAGCAGCCAAGCGAAGGACAGGGGTTACGAGCAGTACTTC
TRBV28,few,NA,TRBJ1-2,CASSPSGYYGYTF,TGTGCCAGCTCTCCATCAGGGTACTATGGCTACACCTTC
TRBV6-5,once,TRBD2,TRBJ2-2,CASSPWGGNTGELFF,TGTGCCAGCAGCCCCTGGGGGGGGAACACCGGGGAGCTGTTTTTT
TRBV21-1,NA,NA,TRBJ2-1,CASSKVPFGGRLDYNEQFF,TGTGCCAGCAGCAAAGTTCCGTTTGGGGGCCGCCTTGACTACAATGAGCAGTTCTTC
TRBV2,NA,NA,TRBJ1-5,CASSGQGGEGQPQHF,TGTGCCAGCAGTGGGCAAGGGGGGGAGGGACAGCCCCAGCATTTT
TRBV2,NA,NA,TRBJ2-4,CASSEAKLAGMMAKNIQYF,TGTGCCAGCAGTGAAGCGAAATTAGCAGGGATGATGGCCAAAAACATTCAGTACTTC
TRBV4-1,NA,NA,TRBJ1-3,CASSQEVTSLSGNTIYF,TGCGCCAGCAGCCAAGAAGTGACAAGCCTCTCTGGAAACACCATATATTTT
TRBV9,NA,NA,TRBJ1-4,CASSVQEVGGKLFF,TGTGCCAGCAGCGTTCAGGAGGTAGGGGGAAAACTGTTTTTT
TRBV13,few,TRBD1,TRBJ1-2,CASSRTGIYGYTF,TGTGCCAGCAGCCGGACAGGGATATATGGCTACACCTTC
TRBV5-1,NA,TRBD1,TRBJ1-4,CASSHAVQGTLEKLFF,TGCGCCAGCAGCCATGCGGTACAGGGGACGTTGGAAAAACTGTTTTTT
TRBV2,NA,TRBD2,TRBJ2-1,CASQISGSISEQFF,TGTGCCAGCCAAATTAGCGGGAGTATCAGCGAGCAGTTCTTC
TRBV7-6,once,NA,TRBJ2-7,CASSLSGGYEQYF,TGTGCCAGCAGCTTATCAGGGGGGTACGAGCAGTACTTC
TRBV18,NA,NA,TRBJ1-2,CASSPTVTLDYYGYTF,TGTGCCAGCTCACCAACCGTAACCCTTGACTACTATGGCTACACCTTC
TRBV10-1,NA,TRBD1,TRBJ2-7,CASSGGQGAYEQYF,TGCGCCAGCAGTGGAGGACAGGGAGCCTACGAGCAGTACTTC
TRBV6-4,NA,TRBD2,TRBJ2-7,CASSVELAAEQYF,TGTGCCAGCAGTGTAGAGCTAGCGGCCGAGCAGTACTTC
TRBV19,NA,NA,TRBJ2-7,CASSRQADYEQYF,TGTGCCAGTAGCCGACAGGCCGATTACGAGCAGTACTTC
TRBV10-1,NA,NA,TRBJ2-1,CASSAPRRNEQFF,TGCGCCAGCAGTGCCCCCAGGAGGAATGAGCAGTTCTTC
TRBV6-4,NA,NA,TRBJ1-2,CASSEGRFGGYTF,TGTGCCAGCAGTGAGGGCAGGTTTGGTGGCTACACCTTC
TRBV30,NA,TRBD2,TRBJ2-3,CAWMEGTSGADTQYF,TGTGCCTGGATGGAAGGGACTAGCGGGGCAGATACGCAGTATTTT
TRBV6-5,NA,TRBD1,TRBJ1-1,CASSSGTGGDTEAFF,TGTGCCAGCAGTTCCGGGACAGGAGGAGACACTGAAGCTTTCTTT
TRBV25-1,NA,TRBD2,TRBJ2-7,CASSEGLAALYEQYF,TGTGCCAGCAGTGAAGGCCTAGCGGCCCTATACGAGCAGTACTTC
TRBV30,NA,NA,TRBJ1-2,CAWRTIRGANYGYTF,TGTGCCTGGAGAACAATCAGGGGAGCTAACTATGGCTACACCTTC